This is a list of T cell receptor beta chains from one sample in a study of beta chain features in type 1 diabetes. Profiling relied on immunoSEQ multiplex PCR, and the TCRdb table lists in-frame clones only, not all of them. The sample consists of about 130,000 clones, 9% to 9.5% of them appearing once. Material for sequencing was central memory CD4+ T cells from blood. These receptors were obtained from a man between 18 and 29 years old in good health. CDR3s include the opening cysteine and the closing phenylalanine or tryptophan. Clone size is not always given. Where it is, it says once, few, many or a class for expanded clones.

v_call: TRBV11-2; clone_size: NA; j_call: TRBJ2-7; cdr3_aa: CASSPNDRGEAYEQYF
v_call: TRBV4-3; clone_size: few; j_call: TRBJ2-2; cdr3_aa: CASSLAEGTGELFF
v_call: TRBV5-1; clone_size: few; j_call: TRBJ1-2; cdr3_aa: CASSSGQAQLNYGYTF
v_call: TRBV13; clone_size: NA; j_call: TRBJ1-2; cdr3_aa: CASSAGNYGYTF
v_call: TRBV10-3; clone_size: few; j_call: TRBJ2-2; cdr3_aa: CAISGGPYGELFF
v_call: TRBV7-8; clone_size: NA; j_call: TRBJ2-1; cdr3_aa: CASSFDPRVQFF
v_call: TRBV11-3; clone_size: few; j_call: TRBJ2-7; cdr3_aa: CASSQTRGEQYF
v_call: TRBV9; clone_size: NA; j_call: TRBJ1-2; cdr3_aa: CASRVGGTSGYTF
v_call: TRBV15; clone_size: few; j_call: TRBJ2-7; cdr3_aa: CATSRESSVYEQYF
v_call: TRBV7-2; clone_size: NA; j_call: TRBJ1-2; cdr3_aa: CASSHQGAYGYTF
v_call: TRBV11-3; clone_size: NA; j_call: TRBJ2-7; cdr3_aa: CASSQTSTGLSYEQYF
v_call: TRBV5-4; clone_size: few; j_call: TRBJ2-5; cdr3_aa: CASSLTGDGTQYF
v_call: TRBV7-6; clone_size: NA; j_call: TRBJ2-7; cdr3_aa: CASSSRPIAGESYEQYF
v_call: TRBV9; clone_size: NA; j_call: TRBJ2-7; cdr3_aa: CASSVGTSGAEQYF
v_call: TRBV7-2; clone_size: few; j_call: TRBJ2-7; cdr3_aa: CASSSTGGPYEQYF
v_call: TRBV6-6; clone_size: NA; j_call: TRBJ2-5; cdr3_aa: CASSRQGKETQYF
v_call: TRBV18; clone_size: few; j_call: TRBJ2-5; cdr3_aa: CASSPNPTGPGETQYF
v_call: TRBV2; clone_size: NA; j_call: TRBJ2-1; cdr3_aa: CASKKGTSGGYYNEQFF
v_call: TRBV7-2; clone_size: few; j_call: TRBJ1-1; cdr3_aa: CASSFSGNTEAFF